Below, 27 T cell receptor beta chains from the same sample are listed, as sequenced in a study of blood T cell repertoires in COVID-19. The protocol was immunoSEQ multiplex PCR, while the TCRdb copy is restricted to in-frame clones and leaves out a portion. Of about 150,000 clones in the sample, approximately 84% were seen once. The sample comprised peripheral blood. The receptors originated from a man aged 65-85 years with acute or convalescent COVID-19.

The chain combines TRBV5-1 with TRBJ2-2; 8 positions match TRBD2. Trimming took 1 base from V and 4 from J; bases not matched to a gene: 6. The CDR3 runs to 16 residues. Germline values: CDR1 SGHRS, CDR2 YFSETQ. The CDR3 bases are TGCGCCAGCAGCTTGAGTTCCGGGGGGGGCACCGGGGAGCTGTTTTTT. It codes for CASSLSSGGGTGELFF.

The chain joins TRBV7-6 to TRBJ2-3, with TRBD2 matching 11 bases. Looked up from germline, CDR1 is SGHVS and CDR2 is FNYEAQ. V shed 1 base and J 0 bases; nucleotides not matched to a gene: 9. There are 19 residues in the CDR3. CDR3 sequence reads: CASSLDPSGGISSTDTQYF. The DNA of the CDR3 is TGTGCCAGCAGCTTAGATCCTAGCGGGGGGATTTCTAGCACAGATACGCAGTATTTT.

The chain has TRBV27 and TRBJ1-6, with 7 bases identical to TRBD1. The CDR3 runs to 15 residues. J gave up 3 bases and V 8 bases, and 7 bases lay outside the gene matches. Looked up from germline, CDR1 is MNHEY and CDR2 is SMNVEV (reference sequence). CDR3 sequence: CASGNRGLYNSPLHF. The DNA of the CDR3 is TGTGCCAGCGGGAACAGGGGCCTCTATAATTCACCCCTCCACTTT.

The genes are TRBV7-3 and TRBJ2-7; D gene unclear. The CDR3 consists of 13 residues. V shed 5 bases and J shed 5 bases, with 13 bases lying between them. Germline CDR1 and CDR2: SGHTA and FQGTGA. CDR3 residues: CASSPPASHEQYF. The CDR3 DNA reads as TGTGCCAGCAGCCCCCCAGCGAGCCACGAGCAGTACTTC.

The gene calls are TRBV2 and TRBJ1-5; D unresolved. The CDR3 extends over 14 amino acids. Trimming took 4 bases from V and 4 from J, leaving 11 bases between them. Germline V gene data show CDR1 as SNHLY and CDR2 as FYNNEI. The CDR3 region is CASSVLTRNQPQHF. Here the CDR3 DNA reads TGTGCCAGCAGTGTTCTCACGAGGAATCAGCCCCAGCATTTT.

The V call is TRBV15, the J call TRBJ1-2; 7 nucleotides match TRBD1. CDR1 is LNHNV and CDR2 is YYDKDF in the germline V gene (reference sequence). V lost 0 bases, J lost 3 bases, and 4 bases stayed unmatched. The CDR3 covers 15 residues. The CDR3 DNA reads TGTGCCACCAGCAGAGATGAGGGGGCCCACTATGGCTACACCTTC. This sequence encodes CATSRDEGAHYGYTF.

The genes are TRBV5-6 and TRBJ2-5; 11 bases fit TRBD1. CDR1 SGHDT and CDR2 YYEEEE come from the germline V gene. Trimming at V came to 3 bases and at J to 5 bases, leaving 12 bases not matched to a gene. This CDR3 is built from 17 residues. The CDR3: CASSYDWTGGGEETQYF. CDR3 nucleotide sequence: TGTGCCAGCAGCTATGATTGGACAGGGGGCGGGGAGGAGACCCAGTACTTC.

In regard to this clone: The junction does not match germline at one end; this may be a read error. This chain uses TRBV6-5 with TRBJ1-3, with 7 bases matching TRBD1. Per the germline V gene, CDR1 is MNHEY and CDR2 is SVGAGI. CDR3 size: 15 residues. CDR3 sequence: CARRGGRGAGNTIYF. CDR3 in DNA: TGTGCCCGCAGGGGGGGCCGGGGGGCTGGAAACACCATATATTTT.

The rearrangement uses TRBV12-5 and TRBJ1-1; a weak D match, TRBD1 (6 bases). Per the germline V gene, CDR1 is LGHNT and CDR2 is FRNRAP. V lost 0 bases and J lost 3, with 14 bases in between. CDR3 length: 16 residues. The CDR3 DNA reads TGTGCTAGTGGTTTGGTACGGTACAGGGTACACACTGAAGCTTTCTTT. Residues: CASGLVRYRVHTEAFF.

The sample holds a few counts of this clone. This chain uses TRBV6-2 or TRBV6-3 with TRBJ2-1; 8 bases align to TRBD2. The junction had 7 bases not matched to a gene; V was cut back by 2 bases and J by 4 bases. CDR3 length: 16 amino acids. Per the germline V gene, CDR1 is MNHEY and CDR2 is SVGEGT. CDR3 residues: CASSYTYSGSYNEQFF. The CDR3 nucleotides read TGTGCCAGCAGTTACACGTACAGCGGGAGTTACAATGAGCAGTTCTTC.

CDR3: CASSPSVNRDRAGNTIYF. The CDR3 DNA reads TGTGCCAGCTCACCCTCAGTAAACCGGGACAGGGCTGGAAACACCATATATTTT. The V gene is TRBV18, the J gene TRBJ1-3, with 9 bases aligning to TRBD1. Germline CDR1 KGHSH, CDR2 LQKENI. The CDR3 totals 18 residues. Trimming removed 3 bases from V and 2 bases from J; junction bases left unmatched: 11.

In this sample, this clone turned up once. The chain joins TRBV5-4 to TRBJ2-5, with D possibly TRBD1 on 6 matching bases. V was trimmed by 4 bases and J by 5 bases, leaving 18 bases between them. CDR3 length: 15 residues. Per germline, CDR1 SGHNT and CDR2 YYREEE (reference sequence). The CDR3 loop is CASSPGHGSLETQYF. The CDR3 region has the DNA TGTGCCAGCAGCCCGGGACACGGAAGTCTGGAGACCCAGTACTTC.

This chain links TRBV9 with TRBJ1-3; D not resolved. Trimming took off 4 bases at V and 0 bases at J, with 14 bases between the two ends. Germline values: CDR1 SGDLS, CDR2 YYNGEE. This CDR3 spans 16 amino acids. The CDR3 DNA is TGTGCCAGCAGCCCTAGAACCACCATCTCTGGAAACACCATATATTTT. Encoded protein: CASSPRTTISGNTIYF.

This chain links TRBV24-1 with TRBJ1-4; tentatively, D is TRBD1 (6 bases). CDR3 length: 16 residues. V was cut by 4 bases and J by 3 bases, with 14 bases left in between. Germline V gene data show CDR1 as KGHDR and CDR2 as SFDVKD. For the CDR3, the DNA is TGTGCCACCAGTGAGGGGGCGCGTGGGGCTAATGAAAAACTGTTTTTT. It is translated as CATSEGARGANEKLFF.

The chain is built from TRBV13 and TRBJ2-3, with 9 bases that match TRBD2. There are 18 residues in the CDR3. The germline V gene encodes CDR1 PRHDT and CDR2 FYEKMQ (reference sequence). Germline trimming cut 5 bases from V and 1 base from J; bases unmatched to any gene: 13. In DNA form, the CDR3 reads TGTGCCAGCAGCCCTAGATTAATGACTAGCGGAGGCACAGATACGCAGTATTTT. It specifies CASSPRLMTSGGTDTQYF.

The genes are TRBV19 and TRBJ1-2; D call uncertain. Germline V gene lookup returns CDR1 LNHDA and CDR2 SQIVND (reference sequence). Deletions cut 10 bases from V and 0 bases from J, with 18 bases between. The CDR3 contains 15 residues. CDR3 region: CATKEGLAANYGYTF. DNA of the CDR3: TGTGCCACCAAGGAGGGTTTAGCAGCTAACTATGGCTACACCTTC.

The rearrangement links TRBV5-5 to TRBJ2-6, with unresolved D. The CDR3 extends over 15 amino acids. V was pared by 1 base and J by 0 bases, with 5 bases between. The germline CDR1 and CDR2 sequences are SGHKS and YYEKEE (reference sequence). In nucleotides, the CDR3 is TGTGCCAGCAGCTTGCTCCTCTCTGGGGCCAACGTCCTGACTTTC. Amino acid sequence: CASSLLLSGANVLTF.

This clone was counted a few times. This same CDR3 is encoded by further DNA sequences in the sample. The chain links TRBV18 to TRBJ2-7; no definite D call. The CDR3 loop spans 13 amino acids. Deletions cut 2 bases from V and 1 base from J, with 6 bases between. Per the germline V gene, CDR1 is KGHSH and CDR2 is LQKENI. The CDR3: CASSPVSSYEQYF. Written as DNA, the CDR3 is TGTGCCAGCTCACCAGTCAGTTCCTACGAGCAGTACTTC.

The chain recombines TRBV6-5 with TRBJ1-1; no reliable D call. The CDR3 is made up of 14 amino acids. Germline CDR1 reads MNHEY; CDR2 reads SVGAGI. V was cut by 3 bases and J by 1 base, with 9 bases left in between. This CDR3 reads CASSYGEANTEAFF. CDR3 DNA: TGTGCCAGCAGTTATGGGGAGGCGAACACTGAAGCTTTCTTT.

The chain recombines TRBV24-1 with TRBJ2-1; D not certain. Germline values: CDR1 KGHDR, CDR2 SFDVKD. V was clipped by 5 bases and J by 9 bases, with 10 bases between them. The CDR3 loop spans 12 amino acids. DNA of the CDR3: TGTGCCACCAGTGCCCCGATGAGTGAGCAGTTCTTC. Protein product: CATSAPMSEQFF.

The chain links TRBV5-1 to TRBJ2-1; 7 nucleotides agree with TRBD2. The junction had 1 base not matched to a gene; V was cut back by 0 bases and J by 4 bases. The CDR3 sequence is 14 residues long. Per germline, CDR1 SGHRS and CDR2 YFSETQ. The CDR3 here is CASSLGEGYNEQFF. CDR3 bases: TGCGCCAGCAGCTTGGGGGAGGGGTACAATGAGCAGTTCTTC.

The chain is built from TRBV2 and TRBJ1-5; D is perhaps TRBD1 (6 bases). The CDR3 extends over 14 amino acids. V was cut by 3 bases and J by 3 bases, with 9 bases left in between. From germline, CDR1 is SNHLY and CDR2 FYNNEI. The CDR3 region is CASSDRGANQPQHF. CDR3 nucleotides: TGTGCCAGCAGTGACAGGGGCGCCAATCAGCCCCAGCATTTT.

As for this clone: The same CDR3 is also encoded by other DNA sequences in this sample. The genes are TRBV5-6 and TRBJ2-3, with D tentatively TRBD2 (5 bases). Germline-derived CDR1 and CDR2 are SGHDT and YYEEEE. Trimming shortened V by 5 bases and J by 0 bases, and 10 bases separated the two germline ends. The CDR3 has 14 residues. The CDR3 is CASRGGPSTDTQYF. For the CDR3, the DNA is TGTGCCAGCAGGGGCGGGCCTAGCACAGATACGCAGTATTTT.

The chain has TRBV28 and TRBJ2-3, with 7 bases identical to TRBD2. The CDR3 loop spans 19 amino acids. Germline V gene sequence: CDR1 MDHEN, CDR2 SYDVKM. V lost 6 bases, J lost 0 bases, and 18 bases stayed unmatched. CDR3 region: CASSRPPWAAGESTDTQYF. CDR3 bases: TGTGCCAGCAGCAGACCACCCTGGGCCGCGGGAGAAAGCACAGATACGCAGTATTTT.

The V call is TRBV28, the J call TRBJ1-2; D is unresolved. CDR1 and CDR2 from the germline V gene are MDHEN and SYDVKM. This CDR3 comprises 10 residues. V gave up 5 bases and J gave up 5 bases, with 3 bases separating them. The DNA of the CDR3 is TGTGCCAGCAGTCGTTATGGCTACACCTTC. Protein: CASSRYGYTF.

The gene calls are TRBV7-6 and TRBJ1-3, with no clear D. The CDR3 runs to 15 residues. The V end was cut by 1 base, the J end by 0 bases, with 7 bases between. Germline V gene lookup returns CDR1 SGHVS and CDR2 FNYEAQ. This CDR3 is CASSLDSRSGNTIYF. The CDR3, as DNA: TGTGCCAGCAGCTTAGACTCCCGCTCTGGAAACACCATATATTTT.

The rearrangement joins TRBV11-2 to TRBJ1-1; D unclear. The CDR3 is made up of 12 amino acids. The germline V gene encodes CDR1 SGHAT and CDR2 FQNNGV. V was cut by 1 base and J by 11 bases, with 11 bases left in between. The CDR3 is CASSLGISRAFF. The CDR3 coding sequence is TGTGCCAGCAGCTTAGGTATCTCGCGGGCTTTCTTT.